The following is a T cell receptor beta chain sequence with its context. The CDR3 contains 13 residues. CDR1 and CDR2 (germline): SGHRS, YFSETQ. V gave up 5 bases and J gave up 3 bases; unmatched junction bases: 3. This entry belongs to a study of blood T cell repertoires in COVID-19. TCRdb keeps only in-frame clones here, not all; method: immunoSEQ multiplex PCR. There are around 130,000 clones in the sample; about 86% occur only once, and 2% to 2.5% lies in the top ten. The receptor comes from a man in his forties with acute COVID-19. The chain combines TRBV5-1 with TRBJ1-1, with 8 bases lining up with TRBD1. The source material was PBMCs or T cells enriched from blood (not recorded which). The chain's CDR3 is CASRQQGDTEAFF. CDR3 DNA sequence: TGCGCCAGCAGACAACAGGGGGACACTGAAGCTTTCTTT. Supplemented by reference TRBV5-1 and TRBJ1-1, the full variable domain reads KAGVTQTPRYLIKTRGQQVTLSCSPISGHRSVSWYQQTPGQGLQFLFEYFSETQRNKGNFPGRFSGRQFSNSRSEMNVSTLELGDSALYLCASRQQGDTEAFFGQGTRLTVV.